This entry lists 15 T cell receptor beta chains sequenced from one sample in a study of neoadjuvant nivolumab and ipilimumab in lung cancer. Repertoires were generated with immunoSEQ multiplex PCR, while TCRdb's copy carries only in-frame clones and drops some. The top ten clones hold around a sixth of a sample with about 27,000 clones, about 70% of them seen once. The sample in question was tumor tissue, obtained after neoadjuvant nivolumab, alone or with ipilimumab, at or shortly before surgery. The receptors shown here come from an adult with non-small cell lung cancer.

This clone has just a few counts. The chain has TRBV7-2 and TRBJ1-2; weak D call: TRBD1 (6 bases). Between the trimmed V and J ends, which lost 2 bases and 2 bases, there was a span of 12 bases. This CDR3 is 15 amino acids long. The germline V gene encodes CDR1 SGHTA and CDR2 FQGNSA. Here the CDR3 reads CASSLWAGENYGYTF. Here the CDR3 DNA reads TGTGCCAGCAGCTTATGGGCAGGGGAGAACTATGGCTACACCTTC.

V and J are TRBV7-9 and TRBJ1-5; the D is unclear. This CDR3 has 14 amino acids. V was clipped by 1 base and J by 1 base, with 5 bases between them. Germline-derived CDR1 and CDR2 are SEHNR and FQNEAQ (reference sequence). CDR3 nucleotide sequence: TGTGCCAGCAGCTTAGTAGGGAGCAATCAGCCCCAGCATTTT. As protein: CASSLVGSNQPQHF.

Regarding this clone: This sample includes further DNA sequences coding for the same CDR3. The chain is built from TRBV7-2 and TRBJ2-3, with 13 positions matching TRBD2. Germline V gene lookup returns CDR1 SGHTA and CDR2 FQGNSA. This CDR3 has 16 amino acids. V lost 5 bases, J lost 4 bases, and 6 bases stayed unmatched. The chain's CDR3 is CASSRRTSGGADTQYF. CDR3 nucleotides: TGTGCCAGCAGCCGGCGGACTAGCGGGGGAGCAGATACGCAGTATTTT.

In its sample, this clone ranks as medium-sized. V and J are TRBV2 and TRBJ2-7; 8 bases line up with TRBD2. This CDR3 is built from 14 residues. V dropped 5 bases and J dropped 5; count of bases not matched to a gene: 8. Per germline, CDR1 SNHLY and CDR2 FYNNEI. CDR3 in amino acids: CASSSRGTRNEQYF. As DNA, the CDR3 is TGTGCCAGCAGTTCTAGGGGGACTAGAAACGAGCAGTACTTC.

The CDR3, as DNA: TGTGCCAGCAGCTTGCAGGGTTATAACTATGGCTACACCTTC. This encodes CASSLQGYNYGYTF. V and J are TRBV5-4 and TRBJ1-2, with a tentative D call TRBD1 (5 bases). The ends were cut back, 1 base at V and 1 base at J, with 8 bases in the middle. The CDR3 has 14 amino acids. In germline, CDR1 is SGHNT, CDR2 YYREEE (reference sequence).

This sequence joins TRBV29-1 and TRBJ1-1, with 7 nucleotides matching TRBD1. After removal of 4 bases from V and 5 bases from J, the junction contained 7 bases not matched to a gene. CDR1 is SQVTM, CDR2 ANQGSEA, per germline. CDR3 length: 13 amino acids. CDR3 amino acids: CSVVAGGTTEAFF. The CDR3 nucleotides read TGCAGCGTTGTCGCAGGGGGGACGACTGAAGCTTTCTTT.

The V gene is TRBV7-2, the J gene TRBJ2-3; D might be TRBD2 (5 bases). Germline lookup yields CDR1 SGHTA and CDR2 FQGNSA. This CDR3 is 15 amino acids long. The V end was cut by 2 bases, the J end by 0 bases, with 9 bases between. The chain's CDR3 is CASSLRLSSTDTQYF. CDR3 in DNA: TGTGCCAGCAGCTTAAGACTATCTAGCACAGATACGCAGTATTTT.

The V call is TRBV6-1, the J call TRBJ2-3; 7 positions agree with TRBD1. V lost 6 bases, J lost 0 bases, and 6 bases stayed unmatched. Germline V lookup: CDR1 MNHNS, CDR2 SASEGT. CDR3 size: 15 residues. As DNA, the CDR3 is TGTGCCAGCAGCGTCCGGGACAGAAGCACAGATACGCAGTATTTT. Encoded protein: CASSVRDRSTDTQYF.

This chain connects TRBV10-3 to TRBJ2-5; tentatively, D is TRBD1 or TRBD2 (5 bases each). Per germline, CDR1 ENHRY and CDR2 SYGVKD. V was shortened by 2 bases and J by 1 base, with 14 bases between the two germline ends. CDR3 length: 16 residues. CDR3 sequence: CAISESSQGRQETQYF. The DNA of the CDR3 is TGTGCCATCAGTGAGAGTTCCCAGGGACGCCAAGAGACCCAGTACTTC.

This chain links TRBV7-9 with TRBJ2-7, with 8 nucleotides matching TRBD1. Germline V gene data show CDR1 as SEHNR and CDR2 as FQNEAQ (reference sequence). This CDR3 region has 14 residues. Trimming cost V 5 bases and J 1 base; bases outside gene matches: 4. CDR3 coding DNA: TGTGCCAGCAGCCTCGGGACAGGTTCCTACGAGCAGTACTTC. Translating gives CASSLGTGSYEQYF.

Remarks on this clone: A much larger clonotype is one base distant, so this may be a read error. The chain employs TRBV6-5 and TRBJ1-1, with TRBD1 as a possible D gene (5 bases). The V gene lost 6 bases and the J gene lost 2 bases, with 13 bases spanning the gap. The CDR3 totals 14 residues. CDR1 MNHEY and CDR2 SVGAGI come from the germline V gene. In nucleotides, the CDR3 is TGTGCCAGCAGCTTCGGACAAATTAACACTGAAGCTTTCTTT. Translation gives CASSFGQINTEAFF.

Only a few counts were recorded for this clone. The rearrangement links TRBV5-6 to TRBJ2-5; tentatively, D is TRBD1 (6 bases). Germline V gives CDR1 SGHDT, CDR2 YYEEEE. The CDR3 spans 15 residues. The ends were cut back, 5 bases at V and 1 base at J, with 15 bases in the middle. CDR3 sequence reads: CASRVTGLSQETQYF. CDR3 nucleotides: TGTGCCAGCAGAGTAACAGGGCTAAGCCAAGAGACCCAGTACTTC.

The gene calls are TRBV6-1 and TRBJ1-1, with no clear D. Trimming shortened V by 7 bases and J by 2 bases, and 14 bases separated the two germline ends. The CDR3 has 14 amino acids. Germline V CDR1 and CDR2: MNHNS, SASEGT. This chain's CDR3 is CASTEVLVNTEAFF. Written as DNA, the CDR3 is TGTGCCAGCACTGAGGTTCTTGTTAACACTGAAGCTTTCTTT.

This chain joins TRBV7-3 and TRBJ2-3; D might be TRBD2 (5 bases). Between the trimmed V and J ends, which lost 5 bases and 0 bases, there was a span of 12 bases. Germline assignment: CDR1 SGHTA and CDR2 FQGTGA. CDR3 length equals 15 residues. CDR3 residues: CASSRDGLSTDTQYF. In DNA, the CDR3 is TGTGCCAGCAGCCGAGACGGACTGAGCACAGATACGCAGTATTTT.

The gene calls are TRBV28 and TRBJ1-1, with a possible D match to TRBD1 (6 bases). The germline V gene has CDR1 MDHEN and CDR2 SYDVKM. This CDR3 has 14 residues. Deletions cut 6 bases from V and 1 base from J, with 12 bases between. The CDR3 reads CASRNRQENTEAFF. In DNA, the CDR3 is TGTGCCAGCAGAAATAGACAGGAGAACACTGAAGCTTTCTTT.